Here is one T cell receptor (beta chain) with its context. The antigen remains undetermined. The method was immunoSEQ multiplex PCR; TCRdb's version includes in-frame clones alone and lacks a portion of them. The sample shows roughly 13,000 clones, roughly 69% of them seen only once. Repeated repertoire sampling spanned the course of chemoradiotherapy. Unmatched junction bases numbered 2, after V lost 6 bases and J lost 1 base. This CDR3 spans 14 amino acids. Germline CDR1 and CDR2: MNHEY and SMNVEV (reference sequence). These data belong to a study of chemoradiotherapy in HPV16-positive cancers. Study-wide points: For HPV16-positive patients, expanding HPV-responsive T cells associated with longer recurrence-free survival. During treatment, candidate HPV-specific clones and E7-related motifs expanded in tumor. HPV-specific T cells were functionally defined from only a couple of HPV16-positive patients.

The TCR sequence derives from a human donor with HPV-associated anogenital cancer. The chain is built from TRBV27 and TRBJ2-2; 7 nucleotides match TRBD1. This material was obtained from a patient who underwent chemoradiotherapy. The CDR3 coding sequence is TGTGCCAGCAGCCGACAGGGGAACACCGGGGAGCTGTTTTTT. Its protein is CASSRQGNTGELFF.